A single sample is the source of the 3 T cell receptor beta chains below, sequenced in a study of lymphopenia after photon versus proton radiotherapy. Assay: immunoSEQ multiplex PCR; the TCRdb copy retains only in-frame clones and omits some. Here the sample spans more than 15,000 clones, approximately 84% being singletons. The sample in question was peripheral blood, obtained from a patient treated with photon-based radiotherapy. Receptor source: a woman aged 45-59 years with pancreatic cancer.

This chain connects TRBV4-3 to TRBJ2-1; D is ambiguous. CDR1 is LGHNA, CDR2 YSLEER, per germline. The CDR3 has 16 residues. Trimming removed 5 bases from V and 0 bases from J, with 14 bases in between. The chain's CDR3 is CASSTLTGSSYNEQFF. CDR3 sequence (DNA): TGCGCCAGCAGCACACTGACCGGAAGCTCCTACAATGAGCAGTTCTTC.

This chain connects TRBV27 to TRBJ1-1, with 7 bases identical to TRBD1. This CDR3 spans 16 amino acids. The V segment lost 2 bases and the J segment 0 bases; nucleotides outside the gene matches: 6. Per germline, CDR1 MNHEY and CDR2 SMNVEV (reference sequence). CDR3: CASSLASGTVNTEAFF. The CDR3 DNA follows: TGTGCCAGCAGTTTAGCCTCCGGGACAGTGAACACTGAAGCTTTCTTT.

The chain joins TRBV10-2 to TRBJ2-1, with 10 bases that match TRBD1. This CDR3 is built from 16 residues. With V trimmed by 5 bases and J by 1 base, 5 bases remained unmatched. From germline, CDR1 is WSHSY and CDR2 SAAADI. This CDR3 is CASSSGTGVSYNEQFF. CDR3 DNA: TGCGCCAGCAGTTCCGGGACAGGGGTGTCCTACAATGAGCAGTTCTTC.